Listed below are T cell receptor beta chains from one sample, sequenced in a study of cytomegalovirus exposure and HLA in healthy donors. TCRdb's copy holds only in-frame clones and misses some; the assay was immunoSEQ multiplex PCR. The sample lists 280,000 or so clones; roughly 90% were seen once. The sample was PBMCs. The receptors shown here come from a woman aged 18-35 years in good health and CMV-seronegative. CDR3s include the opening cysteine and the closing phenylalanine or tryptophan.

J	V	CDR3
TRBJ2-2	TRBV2	CASSEVVSTGELFF
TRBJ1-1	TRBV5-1	CASSLKGEVAEAFF
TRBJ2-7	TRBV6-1	CASRSTNYEQYF
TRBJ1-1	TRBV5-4	CASSFGGERVNTEAFF
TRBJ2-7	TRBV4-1	CASSHLSGRASEQYF
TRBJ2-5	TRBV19	CASSTWGQGQETQYF
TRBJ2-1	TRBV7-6	CASSLPASGKDEQFF
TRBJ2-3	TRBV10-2	CASSGQGAVDTQYF
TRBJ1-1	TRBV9	CASSDPTPGTEAFF
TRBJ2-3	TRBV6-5	CASSPLGPRQGQYF
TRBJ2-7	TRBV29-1	CSVGQGGPYEQYF
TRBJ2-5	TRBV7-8	CASSSLAGAAETQYF
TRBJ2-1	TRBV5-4	CASSLGVYNEQFF
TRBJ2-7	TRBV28	CASSFAGRSYEQYF